These 28 T cell receptor beta chains share one sample of origin, sequenced in a study of blood T cells in healthy people across ages. Primers used in a second PCR of about 6 to 11 cycles were a sample-barcoded 5' primer and a J-beta primer mix. TCRdb re-called the 5' RACE reads with MiXCR, one entry per CDR3 protein. Altogether around 850,000 distinct CDR3 sequences are present, about 34% being singletons, with the ten largest covering around 13%. The sample comprised blood. These receptors were collected from a man between 18 and 29 years old in good health.

This chain joins TRBV20-1 and TRBJ1-4, with D tentatively TRBD1 (5 bases). The germline V gene has CDR1 DFQATT and CDR2 SNEGSKA (reference sequence). This CDR3 is 14 amino acids long. The V gene lost 1 base and the J gene lost 6 bases, with 12 bases spanning the gap. The CDR3 nucleotides are TGCAGTGCTAGAGTGGGGGTCGCTGATGAAAAACTGTTTTTT. As protein: CSARVGVADEKLFF.

The V call is TRBV6-6, the J call TRBJ1-2; TRBD1 might be the D (5 bases). CDR1 and CDR2 (germline): MNHNY, SVGAGI (reference sequence). V lost 2 bases and J 13 bases, leaving 20 bases between the germline ends. The CDR3 has 14 residues. CDR3 nucleotides: TGTGCCAGCAGTTACGCGAGGGACGGCGGCGGGTGCACCTTC. Its protein product is CASSYARDGGGCTF.

The V gene is TRBV29-1, the J gene TRBJ2-3; D possibly corresponds to TRBD1 (5 bases). Germline assignment: CDR1 SQVTM and CDR2 ANQGSEA. This CDR3 contains 17 residues. V was pared by 0 bases and J by 5 bases, with 21 bases between. Written as DNA, the CDR3 is TGCAGCGTTGAAGATCCTGGGTCGGCAGGGTCAAGAGATACGCAGTATTTT. Its protein is CSVEDPGSAGSRDTQYF.

V usage is TRBV27 and J usage is TRBJ2-1, with TRBD1 matching over 7 bases. Looked up from germline, CDR1 is MNHEY and CDR2 is SMNVEV (reference sequence). The CDR3 runs to 14 residues. V lost 4 bases and J lost 10; bases outside the gene matches: 10. CDR3 amino acids: CASSSGDSSYEQFF. The CDR3 DNA is TGTGCCAGCAGTTCAGGGGACAGTTCCTACGAGCAGTTCTTC.

This clonotype was recorded many times. At one end, the junction sequence differs from germline, possibly due to a read error. The chain links TRBV12-3 or TRBV12-4 to TRBJ2-1, with TRBD2 identical over 11 bases. This CDR3 region has 14 residues. The CDR3 spells CASSLAGGRNEQFF. As DNA, the CDR3 is TGTGCTAGCAGCTTAGCGGGGGGGCGTAATGAGCAGTTCTTC.

Points on this clonotype: Possible read error: a much larger clone is one base away. The genes are TRBV5-1 and TRBJ2-6; D is perhaps TRBD1 (6 bases). This CDR3 spans 17 amino acids. Germline loops: CDR1 SGHRS, CDR2 YFSETQ. Trimming removed 4 bases at V and 0 bases at J, with 14 bases between. The CDR3, as DNA: TGCGCCAGCAGCCTTGGGGACACTCGCTCTGGGGCCAACGTCCTGACTTTC. It specifies CASSLGDTRSGANVLTF. Full variable domain (outside the CDR3, taken from reference TRBV5-1 and TRBJ2-6): KAGVTQTPRYLIKTRGQQVTLSCSPISGHRSVSWYQQTPGQGLQFLFEYFSETQRNKGNFPGRFSGRQFSNSRSEMNVSTLELGDSALYLCASSLGDTRSGANVLTFGAGSRLTVL.

This clonotype was seen at least ten times. The CDR3 bases are TGCGCCAGCAGCCTGGACTACCAAGAGACCCAGTACTTC. Translating it yields CASSLDYQETQYF. This chain links TRBV4-1 with TRBJ2-5; a possible D gene is TRBD2 (5 bases). This CDR3 contains 13 residues. Germline CDR1 reads MGHRA; CDR2 reads YSYEKL. Trimming stripped 4 bases from V and 0 bases from J, with 6 bases between.

The rearrangement joins TRBV6-5 to TRBJ1-6; perhaps TRBD1 as D (5 bases). Deletions cut 2 bases from V and 9 bases from J, with 17 bases between. There are 16 residues in the CDR3. Per germline, CDR1 MNHEY and CDR2 SVGAGI. The CDR3 coding sequence is TGTGCCAGCAGTTACCTCATCGGGGGGGAGGGTTCACCCCTCCACTTT. Translating gives CASSYLIGGEGSPLHF.

The J gene is TRBJ1-6, the V gene TRBV2; D unresolved. Germline V gene data show CDR1 as SNHLY and CDR2 as FYNNEI. This CDR3 comprises 11 residues. Trimming cost V 3 bases and J 11 bases, with 5 bases left between them. In nucleotides, the CDR3 is TGTGCCAGCAGTGATTGGCCACCCCTCCACTTT. The encoded protein is CASSDWPPLHF.

Remarks on this clonotype: Possible read error: a much larger clone is one base away. This chain joins TRBV20-1 and TRBJ2-7; D is undetermined. V was pared by 2 bases and J by 7 bases, with 15 bases between. In germline, CDR1 is DFQATT, CDR2 SNEGSKA (reference sequence). CDR3 length equals 13 residues. The CDR3 reads CSARTGLGNEQYF. The CDR3 nucleotides read TGCAGTGCTAGAACCGGTTTGGGCAATGAGCAGTACTTC.

The chain couples TRBV28 to TRBJ2-7; D unclear. The J call may be mistaken, given a closer DNA end match to TRBJ2-5. The CDR3 is 13 residues long. The germline V gene encodes CDR1 MDHEN and CDR2 SYDVKM. CDR3 in DNA: TGTGCCAGCAGTGGGAACCTAGAGGAGACCCAGTACTTC. Protein product: CASSGNLEETQYF.

This clonotype came up a few times. V usage is TRBV20-1 and J usage is TRBJ1-1; 8 nucleotides line up with TRBD1. Looked up from germline, CDR1 is DFQATT and CDR2 is SNEGSKA (reference sequence). V trimming: 4 bases; J trimming: 0 bases; junction bases outside the gene matches: 7. The CDR3 is 15 residues long. CDR3 sequence: CSATGTGYLNTEAFF. CDR3 DNA sequence: TGCAGTGCTACCGGGACAGGTTATTTGAACACTGAAGCTTTCTTT.

This clonotype was seen ten or more times. This chain joins TRBV5-1 and TRBJ2-1; D unclear. CDR1 is SGHRS, CDR2 YFSETQ, per germline. This CDR3 region has 12 residues. V dropped 2 bases and J dropped 6 bases, with 6 bases sitting between them. DNA of the CDR3: TGCGCCAGCAGCTTTGGGGTCAATGAGCAGTTCTTC. Amino acid sequence: CASSFGVNEQFF. Using reference TRBV5-1 and TRBJ2-1 for the parts outside the CDR3, the full variable domain is KAGVTQTPRYLIKTRGQQVTLSCSPISGHRSVSWYQQTPGQGLQFLFEYFSETQRNKGNFPGRFSGRQFSNSRSEMNVSTLELGDSALYLCASSFGVNEQFFGPGTRLTVL.

The chain links TRBV10-3 to TRBJ1-5; D is ambiguous. The germline gives CDR1 ENHRY, CDR2 SYGVKD. Trimming took 6 bases from V and 3 from J, leaving 12 bases between them. The CDR3 covers 14 residues. The CDR3 region has the DNA TGTGCCATCAGCCAGGAGGATAACAATCAGCCCCAGCATTTT. Encoded protein: CAISQEDNNQPQHF.

Note on this clonotype: One junction end does not reproduce the germline sequence, and a read error may be involved. The gene calls are TRBV6-6 and TRBJ2-1, with D possibly being TRBD2 (5 bases). The CDR3 has 15 residues. Germline loops: CDR1 MNHNY, CDR2 SVGAGI (reference sequence). This CDR3 reads CASIRGQSSYNERFF. CDR3 bases: TGTGCCAGCATTCGGGGTCAGAGCTCCTACAATGAGCGGTTCTTC.

V is TRBV5-1 and J is TRBJ2-1; 7 bases are shared with TRBD2. The closer fit of TRBJ2-7 to the DNA end suggests the J call may be wrong. This CDR3 has 15 residues. Per the germline V gene, CDR1 is SGHRS and CDR2 is YFSETQ. CDR3 region: CASSLTREVYNEQYF. Here the CDR3 DNA reads TGCGCCAGCAGCTTGACCCGGGAGGTGTACAATGAGCAGTACTTC.

J is TRBJ1-1 and V is TRBV4-3; D is ambiguous. Per the germline V gene, CDR1 is LGHNA and CDR2 is YSLEER. CDR3 length: 13 residues. Trimming left V 2 bases short and J 1 base short, with 5 bases between. This chain's CDR3 is CASSQFKNTEAFF. CDR3 bases: TGCGCCAGCAGCCAATTTAAGAACACTGAAGCTTTCTTT.

The genes are TRBV6-2 or TRBV6-3 and TRBJ2-1; D is unclear. Gene TRBJ2-7 matches the end of the DNA better, so the J call may be wrong. This CDR3 has 16 amino acids. Looked up from germline, CDR1 is MNHEY and CDR2 is SVGEGT. CDR3 nucleotide sequence: TGTGCCAGCAGTTACTCCTCCCAAATCTCCTACAATGAGCAGTACTTC. Protein: CASSYSSQISYNEQYF.

The chain joins TRBV7-2 to TRBJ1-5; D possibly corresponds to TRBD1 (6 bases). The germline V gene has CDR1 SGHTA and CDR2 FQGNSA. CDR3 size: 13 residues. V was pared by 10 bases and J by 11 bases, with 21 bases between. CDR3 in DNA: TGTGCCAACGCTTTGACGGGGGCACAGTCCCAGCATTTT. Translated, it gives CANALTGAQSQHF. Filled out from reference TRBV7-2 and TRBJ1-5, the complete variable domain reads GAGVSQSPSNKVTEKGKDVELRCDPISGHTALYWYRQSLGQGLEFLIYFQGNSAPDKSGLPSDRFSAERTGGSVSTLTIQRTQQEDSAVYLCANALTGAQSQHFGDGTRLSIL.

This clonotype was recorded at least ten times. The chain couples TRBV28 to TRBJ1-2; D gene ambiguous. CDR1 is MDHEN, CDR2 SYDVKM, per germline. The CDR3 has 14 residues. The V end lost 5 bases, the J end lost 1 base, and 11 bases lay between the germline ends. CDR3 bases: TGTGCCAGCAGTCCGGGAGTTTTTAACTATGGCTACACCTTC. It specifies CASSPGVFNYGYTF.

The CDR3 nucleotides read TGTGCCAGCAGCATGGGTTCCAGCAATCAGCCCCAGCATTTT. Encoded protein: CASSMGSSNQPQHF. The chain couples TRBV7-9 to TRBJ1-5; no clear D gene. The CDR3 extends over 14 amino acids. CDR1 is SEHNR and CDR2 is FQNEAQ in the germline V gene (reference sequence). Trimming pared 5 bases from V and 1 base from J, leaving 9 bases between.

The chain recombines TRBV27 with TRBJ1-1; no clear D gene. In germline, CDR1 is MNHEY, CDR2 SMNVEV (reference sequence). Trimming took off 2 bases at V and 0 bases at J, with 13 bases between the two ends. The CDR3 has 16 residues. CDR3 protein: CASSLRAGVMNTEAFF. CDR3 nucleotides: TGTGCCAGCAGTTTAAGGGCAGGCGTTATGAACACTGAAGCTTTCTTT.

About this clonotype itself: The junction does not match germline at one end; this may be a read error. The genes are TRBV27 and TRBJ2-3; D uncertain. Germline-derived CDR1 and CDR2 are MNHEY and SMNVEV (reference sequence). The CDR3 spans 15 residues. Here the CDR3 DNA reads TGTGCCGGCAGTCCCCTTCAAACTAGCACAGATACGCAGTATTTT. It specifies CAGSPLQTSTDTQYF.

The chain links TRBV10-3 to TRBJ1-2; 9 bases align to TRBD1. V lost 8 bases to trimming and J lost 6 bases; unmatched junction nucleotides: 7. CDR3 size: 13 residues. Germline V lookup: CDR1 ENHRY, CDR2 SYGVKD. The CDR3 sequence is CAIRAGQGDGYTF. Here the CDR3 DNA reads TGTGCCATCCGCGCGGGACAGGGAGATGGCTACACCTTC.

V gene TRBV6-5 combines with J gene TRBJ1-6; maybe TRBD1 (6 bases). Trimming took 0 bases from V and 9 from J, leaving 9 bases between them. The CDR3 length is 14 residues. Germline assignment: CDR1 MNHEY and CDR2 SVGAGI. CDR3 residues: CASSYSDRRSPLHF. Here the CDR3 DNA reads TGTGCCAGCAGTTACTCTGACAGGCGTTCACCCCTCCACTTT.

The sample holds many counts of this clonotype. The chain combines TRBV5-1 with TRBJ2-5; 8 bases align to TRBD2. The germline V gene has CDR1 SGHRS and CDR2 YFSETQ. This CDR3 has 15 amino acids. V lost 2 bases and J lost 1; bases outside the gene matches: 4. This chain's CDR3 is CASSLQRGGQETQYF. CDR3 DNA sequence: TGCGCCAGCAGCTTACAACGGGGGGGCCAAGAGACCCAGTACTTC.

This clonotype was detected a few times. The V call is TRBV19, the J call TRBJ2-1; 10 bases agree with TRBD1. This CDR3 spans 15 amino acids. Germline assignment: CDR1 LNHDA and CDR2 SQIVND (reference sequence). V shed 1 base and J 9 bases; nucleotides not matched to a gene: 6. CDR3 sequence reads: CASSIVPTGGTEQFF. Here the CDR3 DNA reads TGTGCCAGTAGTATAGTCCCGACAGGGGGCACTGAGCAGTTCTTC.

The chain uses TRBV27 and TRBJ2-7; no definite D call. Trimming cost V 5 bases and J 7 bases, with 21 bases left between them. Germline CDR1 is MNHEY and CDR2 is SMNVEV (reference sequence). CDR3 length: 15 residues. The CDR3 is CASSRVPLARNEQYF. CDR3 in DNA: TGTGCCAGCAGTCGGGTCCCACTCGCTCGGAATGAGCAGTACTTC.